This T cell receptor (beta chain) was profiled in a study of CD8 T cells in Susac syndrome. Findings of the study overall: An acknowledgment was made by the study that its TCR sequencing and HLA analysis involved relatively few individuals.

CD8+ and CD4+ T cells from blood underwent TCR beta sequencing. Negative isolation yielded CD8+ and CD4+ T cells; FACS enriched TEMRA cells. The CDR3 runs 13 residues. Germline-derived CDR1 and CDR2 are DFQATT and SNEGSKA (reference sequence). V was cut by 2 bases and J by 4 bases, with 11 bases left in between. With respect to this clonotype: Its antigen is as yet unknown.

About 0.45 to 1 ug RNA was reverse transcribed with random hexamers. A multiplex approach, immunoSEQ multiplex PCR, amplified TCR beta CDR3 across 54 Vbeta and 13 Jbeta. TCRdb recomputed calls from the immunoSEQ multiplex PCR reads with MiXCR, one row per CDR3 protein. This table has a few hundred thousand distinct CDR3 sequences, 85% to 95% appearing once. V is TRBV20-1 and J is TRBJ1-2; no firm D call. This TCR was recovered from a human donor with multiple sclerosis. Sequenced: CD4+ T cells from PBMCs. CDR3 sequence reads: CSARSSAGYGYTF. The CDR3 region has the DNA TGCAGTGCTAGATCATCAGCGGGCTATGGCTACACCTTC.